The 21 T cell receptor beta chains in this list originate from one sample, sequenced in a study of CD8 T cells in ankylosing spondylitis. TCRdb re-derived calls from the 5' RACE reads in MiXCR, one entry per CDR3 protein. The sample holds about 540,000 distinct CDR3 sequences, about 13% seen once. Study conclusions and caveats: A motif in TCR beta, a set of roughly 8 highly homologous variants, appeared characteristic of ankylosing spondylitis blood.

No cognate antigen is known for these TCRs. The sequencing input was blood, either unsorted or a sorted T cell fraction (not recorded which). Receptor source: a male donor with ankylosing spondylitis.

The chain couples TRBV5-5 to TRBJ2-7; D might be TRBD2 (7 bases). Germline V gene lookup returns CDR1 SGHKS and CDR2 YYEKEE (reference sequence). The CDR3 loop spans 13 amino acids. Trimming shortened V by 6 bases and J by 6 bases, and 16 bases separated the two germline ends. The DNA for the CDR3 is TGTGCCAGCACCTCCGAGGGGGAGGGCGAGCAGTACTTC. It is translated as CASTSEGEGEQYF.

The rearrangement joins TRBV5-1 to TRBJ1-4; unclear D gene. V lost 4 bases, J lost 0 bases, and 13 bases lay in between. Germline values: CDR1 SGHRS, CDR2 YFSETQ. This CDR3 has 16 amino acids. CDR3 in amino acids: CASSLALLATNEKLFF. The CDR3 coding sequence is TGCGCCAGCAGCCTGGCCCTACTTGCAACTAATGAAAAACTGTTTTTT.

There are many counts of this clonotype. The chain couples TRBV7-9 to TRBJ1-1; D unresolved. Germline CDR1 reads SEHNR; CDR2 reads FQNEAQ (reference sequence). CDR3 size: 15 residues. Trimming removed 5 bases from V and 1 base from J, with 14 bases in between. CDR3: CASSPSLGRNTEAFF. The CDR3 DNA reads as TGTGCCAGCAGCCCATCTCTGGGCAGGAACACTGAAGCTTTCTTT.

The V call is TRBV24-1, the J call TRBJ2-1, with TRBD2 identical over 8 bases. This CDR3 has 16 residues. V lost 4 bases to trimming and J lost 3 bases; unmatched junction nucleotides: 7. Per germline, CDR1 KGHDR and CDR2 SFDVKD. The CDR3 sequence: CATSDLGLAGYNEQFF. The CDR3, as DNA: TGTGCCACCAGTGACCTGGGGCTAGCGGGCTACAATGAGCAGTTCTTC.

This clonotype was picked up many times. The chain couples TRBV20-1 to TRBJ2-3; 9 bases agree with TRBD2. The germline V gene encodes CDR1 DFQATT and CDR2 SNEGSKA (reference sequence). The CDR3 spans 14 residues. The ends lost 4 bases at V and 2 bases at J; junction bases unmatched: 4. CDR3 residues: CSATTSGHTDTQYF. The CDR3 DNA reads TGCAGTGCTACCACTAGCGGGCACACAGATACGCAGTATTTT.

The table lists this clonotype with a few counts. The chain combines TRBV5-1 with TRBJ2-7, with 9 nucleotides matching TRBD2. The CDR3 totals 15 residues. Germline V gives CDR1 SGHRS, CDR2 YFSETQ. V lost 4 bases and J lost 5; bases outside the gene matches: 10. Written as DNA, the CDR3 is TGCGCCAGCAGCGGCTCTAGCGGGAAAATTGACGAGCAGTACTTC. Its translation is CASSGSSGKIDEQYF.

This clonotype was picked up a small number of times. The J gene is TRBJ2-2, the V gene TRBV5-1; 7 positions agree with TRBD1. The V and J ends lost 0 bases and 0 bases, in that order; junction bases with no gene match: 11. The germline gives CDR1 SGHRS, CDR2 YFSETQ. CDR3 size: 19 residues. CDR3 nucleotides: TGCGCCAGCAGCTTGGCCGCCAGACAGGGCACAACGAACACCGGGGAGCTGTTTTTT. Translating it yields CASSLAARQGTTNTGELFF.

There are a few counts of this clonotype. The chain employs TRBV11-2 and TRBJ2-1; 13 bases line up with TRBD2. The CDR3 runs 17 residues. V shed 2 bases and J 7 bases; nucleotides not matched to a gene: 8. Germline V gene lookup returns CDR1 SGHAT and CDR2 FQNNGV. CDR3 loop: CASSLNPGLAGSNEQFF. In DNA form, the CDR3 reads TGTGCCAGCAGCTTAAATCCGGGACTAGCGGGGTCTAATGAGCAGTTCTTC.

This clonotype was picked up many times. CDR3 in DNA: TGTGCCAGCTCACGAGACAGTAACACCGGGGAGCTGTTTTTT. The encoded protein is CASSRDSNTGELFF. V and J are TRBV18 and TRBJ2-2, with D possibly being TRBD1 (5 bases). The CDR3 is 14 amino acids. Trimming removed 4 bases from V and 2 bases from J, with 8 bases in between. Germline CDR1 KGHSH, CDR2 LQKENI.

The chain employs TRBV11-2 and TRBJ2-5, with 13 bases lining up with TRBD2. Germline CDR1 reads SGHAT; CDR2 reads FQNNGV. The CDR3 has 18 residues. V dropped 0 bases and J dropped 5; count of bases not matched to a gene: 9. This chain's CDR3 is CASSLDLRLAGGWETQYF. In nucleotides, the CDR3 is TGTGCCAGCAGCTTAGATCTTAGACTAGCGGGAGGCTGGGAGACCCAGTACTTC.

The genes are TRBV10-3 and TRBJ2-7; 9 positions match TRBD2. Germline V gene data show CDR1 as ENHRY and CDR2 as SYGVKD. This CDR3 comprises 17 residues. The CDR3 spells CASSESGGRATPYEQYV. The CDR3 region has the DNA TGTGCCAGCAGTGAGTCTGGCGGGAGGGCGACCCCCTACGAGCAGTACGTC.

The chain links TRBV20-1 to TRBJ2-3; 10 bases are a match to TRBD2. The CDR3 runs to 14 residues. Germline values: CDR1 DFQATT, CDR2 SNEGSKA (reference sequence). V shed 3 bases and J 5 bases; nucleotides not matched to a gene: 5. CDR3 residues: CSAREAGGIDTQYF. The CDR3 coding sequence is TGCAGTGCTAGGGAAGCGGGAGGGATAGATACGCAGTATTTT.

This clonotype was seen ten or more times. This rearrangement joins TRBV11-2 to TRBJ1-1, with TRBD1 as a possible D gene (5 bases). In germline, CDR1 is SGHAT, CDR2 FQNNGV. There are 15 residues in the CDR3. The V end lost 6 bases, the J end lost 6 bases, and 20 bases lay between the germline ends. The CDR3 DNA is TGTGCCAGCAGTAAGGGGATTCTACATAATGCTGAAGCTTTCTTT. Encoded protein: CASSKGILHNAEAFF. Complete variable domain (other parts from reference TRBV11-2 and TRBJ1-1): EAGVAQSPRYKIIEKRQSVAFWCNPISGHATLYWYQQILGQGPKLLIQFQNNGVVDDSQLPKDRFSAERLKGVDSTLKIQPAKLEDSAVYLCASSKGILHNAEAFFGQGTRLTVV.

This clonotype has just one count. CDR3: CASSLAPIASGANVLTF. The DNA of the CDR3 is TGTGCCAGCAGCTTAGCGCCTATAGCCTCTGGGGCCAACGTCCTGACTTTC. The chain has TRBV7-9 and TRBJ2-6; D remains unclear. V was pared by 0 bases and J by 0 bases, with 9 bases between. Germline V gene data show CDR1 as SEHNR and CDR2 as FQNEAQ (reference sequence). The CDR3 covers 17 residues.

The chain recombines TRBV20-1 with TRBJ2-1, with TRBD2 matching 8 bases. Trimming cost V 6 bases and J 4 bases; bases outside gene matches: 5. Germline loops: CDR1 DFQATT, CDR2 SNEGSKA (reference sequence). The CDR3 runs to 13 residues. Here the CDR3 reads CSASTSEYNEQFF. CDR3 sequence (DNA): TGCAGTGCCTCGACTAGCGAATACAATGAGCAGTTCTTC.

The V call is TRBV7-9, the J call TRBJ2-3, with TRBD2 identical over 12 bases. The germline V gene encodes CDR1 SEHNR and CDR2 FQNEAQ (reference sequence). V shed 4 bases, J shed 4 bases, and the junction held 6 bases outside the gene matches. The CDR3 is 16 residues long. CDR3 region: CASSYLAGGFADTQYF. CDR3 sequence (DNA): TGTGCCAGCAGCTACCTAGCGGGAGGGTTCGCAGATACGCAGTATTTT. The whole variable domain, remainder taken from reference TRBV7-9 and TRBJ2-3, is DTGVSQNPRHKITKRGQNVTFRCDPISEHNRLYWYRQTLGQGPEFLTYFQNEAQLEKSRLLSDRFSAERPKGSFSTLEIQRTEQGDSAMYLCASSYLAGGFADTQYFGPGTRLTVL.

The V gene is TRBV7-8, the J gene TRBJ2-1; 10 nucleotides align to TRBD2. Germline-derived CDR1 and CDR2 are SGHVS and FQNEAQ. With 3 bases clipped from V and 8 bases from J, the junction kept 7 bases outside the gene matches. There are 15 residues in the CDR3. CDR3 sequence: CASSFRLAGVDEQFF. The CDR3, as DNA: TGTGCCAGCAGCTTCCGACTAGCGGGTGTGGATGAGCAGTTCTTC.

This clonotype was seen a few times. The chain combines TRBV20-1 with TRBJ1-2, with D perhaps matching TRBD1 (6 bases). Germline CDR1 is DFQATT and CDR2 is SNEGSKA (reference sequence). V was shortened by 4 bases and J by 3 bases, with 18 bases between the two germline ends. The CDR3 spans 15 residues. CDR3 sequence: CSAKAYRVLHYGYTF. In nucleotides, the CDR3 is TGCAGTGCTAAAGCCTACAGGGTGTTACACTATGGCTACACCTTC.

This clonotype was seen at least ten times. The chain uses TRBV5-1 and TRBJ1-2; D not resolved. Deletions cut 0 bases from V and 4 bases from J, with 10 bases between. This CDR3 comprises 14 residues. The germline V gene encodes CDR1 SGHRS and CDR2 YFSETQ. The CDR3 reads CASSLEGKPYGYTF. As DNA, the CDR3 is TGCGCCAGCAGCTTGGAAGGCAAACCCTATGGCTACACCTTC.

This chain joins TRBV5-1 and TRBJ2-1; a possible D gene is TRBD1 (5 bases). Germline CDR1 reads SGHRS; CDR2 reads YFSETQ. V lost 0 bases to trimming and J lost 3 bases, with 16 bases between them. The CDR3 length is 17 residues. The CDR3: CASSLALGVDDYNEQFF. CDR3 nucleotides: TGCGCCAGCAGCTTGGCCCTAGGGGTGGACGACTACAATGAGCAGTTCTTC.

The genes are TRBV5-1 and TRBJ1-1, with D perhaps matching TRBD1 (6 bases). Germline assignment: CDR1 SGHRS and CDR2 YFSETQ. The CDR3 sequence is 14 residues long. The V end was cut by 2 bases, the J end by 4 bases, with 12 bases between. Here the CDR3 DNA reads TGCGCCAGCAGCTTAACAGGGATGGGCACTGAAGCTTTCTTT. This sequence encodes CASSLTGMGTEAFF.